The present T cell receptor (beta chain) was sequenced within a study of blood T cell repertoires in COVID-19. At the level of the study: Italy, Spain and the United States were the sources of the convalescent and acute COVID-19 samples. T cells, B-cell-depleted T cells, or PBMCs supplied cDNA or gDNA.

The CDR3 runs 12 residues. Germline V gene sequence: CDR1 SEHNR, CDR2 FQNEAQ (reference sequence). This clone was detected only once. Original methodology: Researchers report that nucleated cell counts were estimated from reference gene primer amplification. Clones were read by immunoSEQ multiplex PCR, and TCRdb kept only the in-frame ones, dropping some. V and J calls and clone size are as listed in that table; D and trimming were resolved from the DNA. The top ten hold around 1.5% of the sample, which has about 320,000 clones, 86% seen once. Source material: peripheral blood. The gene calls are TRBV7-9 and TRBJ2-2, with 10 bases aligning to TRBD2. This receptor was identified in a woman between 50 and 59 years old with acute or convalescent COVID-19. Here the CDR3 reads CGLAGDTGELFF. For the CDR3, the DNA is TGTGGACTAGCGGGCGACACCGGGGAGCTGTTTTTT.